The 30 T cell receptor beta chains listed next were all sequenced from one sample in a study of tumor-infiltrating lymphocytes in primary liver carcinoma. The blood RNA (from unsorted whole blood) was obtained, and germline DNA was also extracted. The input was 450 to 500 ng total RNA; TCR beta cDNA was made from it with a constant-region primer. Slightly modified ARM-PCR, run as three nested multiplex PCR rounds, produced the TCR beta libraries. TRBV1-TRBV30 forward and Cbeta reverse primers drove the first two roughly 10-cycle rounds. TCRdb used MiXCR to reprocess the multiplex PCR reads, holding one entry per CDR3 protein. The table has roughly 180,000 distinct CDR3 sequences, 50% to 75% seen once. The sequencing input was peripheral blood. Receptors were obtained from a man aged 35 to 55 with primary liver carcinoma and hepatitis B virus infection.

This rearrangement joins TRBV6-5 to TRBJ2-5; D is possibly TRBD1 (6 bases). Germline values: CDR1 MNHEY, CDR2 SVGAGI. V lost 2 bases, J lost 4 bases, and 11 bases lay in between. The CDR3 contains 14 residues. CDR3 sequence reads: CASSYMTGGETQYF. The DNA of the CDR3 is TGTGCCAGCAGTTACATGACAGGAGGAGAGACCCAGTACTTC.

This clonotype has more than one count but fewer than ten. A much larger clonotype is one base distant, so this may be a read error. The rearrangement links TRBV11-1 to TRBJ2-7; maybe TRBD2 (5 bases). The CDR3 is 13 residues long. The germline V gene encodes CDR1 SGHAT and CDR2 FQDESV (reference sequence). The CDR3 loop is CAGSLAPLAEQYF. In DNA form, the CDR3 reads TGTGCCGGCAGCTTAGCCCCTCTAGCCGAGCAGTACTTC. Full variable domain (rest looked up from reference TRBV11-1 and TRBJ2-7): EAEVAQSPRYKITEKSQAVAFWCDPISGHATLYWYRQILGQGPELLVQFQDESVVDDSQLPKDRFSAERLKGVDSTLKIQPAELGDSAMYLCAGSLAPLAEQYFGPGTRLTVT.

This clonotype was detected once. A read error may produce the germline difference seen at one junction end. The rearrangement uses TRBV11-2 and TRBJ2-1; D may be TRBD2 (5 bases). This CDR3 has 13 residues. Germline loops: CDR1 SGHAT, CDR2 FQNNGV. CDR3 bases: TGTGCCAGTAGCTTGGACTTCTACTATGAGCAGTTCTTC. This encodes CASSLDFYYEQFF.

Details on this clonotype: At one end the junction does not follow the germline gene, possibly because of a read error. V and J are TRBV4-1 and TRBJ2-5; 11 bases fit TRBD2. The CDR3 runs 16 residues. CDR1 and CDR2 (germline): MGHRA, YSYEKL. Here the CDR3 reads CASSQRSLAGAEIQYF. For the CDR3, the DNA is TGCGCCAGCAGCCAACGGTCACTAGCGGGAGCGGAGATCCAGTACTTC.

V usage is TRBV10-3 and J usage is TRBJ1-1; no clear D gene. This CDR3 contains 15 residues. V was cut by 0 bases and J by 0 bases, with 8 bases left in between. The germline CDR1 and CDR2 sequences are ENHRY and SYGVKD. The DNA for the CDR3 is TGTGCCATCAGTGAGTCTCAGACTATGAACACTGAAGCTTTCTTT. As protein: CAISESQTMNTEAFF.

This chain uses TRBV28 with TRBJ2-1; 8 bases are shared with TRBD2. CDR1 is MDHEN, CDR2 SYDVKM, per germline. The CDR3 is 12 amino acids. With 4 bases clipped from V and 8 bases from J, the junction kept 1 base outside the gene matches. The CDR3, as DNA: TGTGCCAGCAGTTCGGGGGGGGATGAGCAGTTCTTC. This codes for CASSSGGDEQFF.

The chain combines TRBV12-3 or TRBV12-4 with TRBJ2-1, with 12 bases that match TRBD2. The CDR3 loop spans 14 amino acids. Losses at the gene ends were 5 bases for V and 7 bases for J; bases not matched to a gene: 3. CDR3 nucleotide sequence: TGTGCCAGCAGTCGGACTAGCGGGAAGAATGAGCAGTTCTTC. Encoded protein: CASSRTSGKNEQFF.

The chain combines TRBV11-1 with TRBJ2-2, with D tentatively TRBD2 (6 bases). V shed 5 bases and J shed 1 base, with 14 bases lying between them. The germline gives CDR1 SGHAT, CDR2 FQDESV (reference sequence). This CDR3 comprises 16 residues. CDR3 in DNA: TGTGCCAGCAGCCTAGAGGGCGGGATGAACACCGGGGAGCTGTTTTTT. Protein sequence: CASSLEGGMNTGELFF.

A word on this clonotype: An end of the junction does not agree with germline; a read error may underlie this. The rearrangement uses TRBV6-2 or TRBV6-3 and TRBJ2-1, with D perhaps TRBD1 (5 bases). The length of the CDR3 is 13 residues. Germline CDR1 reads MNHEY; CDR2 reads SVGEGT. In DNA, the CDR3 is TGTGCCAGCTGTCCAGGGTCCTACTATGATCAGTTCTTC. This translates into CASCPGSYYDQFF.

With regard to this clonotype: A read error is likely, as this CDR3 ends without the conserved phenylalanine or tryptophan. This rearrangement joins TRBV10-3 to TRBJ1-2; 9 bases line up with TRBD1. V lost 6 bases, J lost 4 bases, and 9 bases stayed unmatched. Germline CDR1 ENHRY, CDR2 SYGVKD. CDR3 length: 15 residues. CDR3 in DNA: TGTGCCATCAGCGACTCCGACAGGGGGATCTATGGCTACACCGTC. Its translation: CAISDSDRGIYGYTV.

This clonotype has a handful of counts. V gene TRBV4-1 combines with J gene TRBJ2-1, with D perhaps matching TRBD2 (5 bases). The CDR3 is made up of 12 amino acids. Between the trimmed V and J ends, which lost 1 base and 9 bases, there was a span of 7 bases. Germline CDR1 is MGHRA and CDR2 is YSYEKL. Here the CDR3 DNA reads TGCGCCAGCAGCCAAGGTGCGGGTGAGCAGTTCTTC. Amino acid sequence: CASSQGAGEQFF.

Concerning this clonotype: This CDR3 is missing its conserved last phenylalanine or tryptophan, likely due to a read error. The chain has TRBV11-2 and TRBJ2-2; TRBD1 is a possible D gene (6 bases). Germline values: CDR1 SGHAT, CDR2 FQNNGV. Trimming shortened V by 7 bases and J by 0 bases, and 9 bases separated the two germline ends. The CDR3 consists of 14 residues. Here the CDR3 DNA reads TGTGCCAGCACCCGGGACACGAACACCGGGGAGCTGTTTTTA. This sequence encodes CASTRDTNTGELFL.

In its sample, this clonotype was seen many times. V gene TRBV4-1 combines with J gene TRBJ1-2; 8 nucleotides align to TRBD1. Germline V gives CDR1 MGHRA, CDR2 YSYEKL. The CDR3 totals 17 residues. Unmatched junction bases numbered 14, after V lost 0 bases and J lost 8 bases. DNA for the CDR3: TGCGCCAGCAGCCAAGAAGGATGGCCAGGGGGCCCATGGGGCTACACCTTC. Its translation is CASSQEGWPGGPWGYTF.

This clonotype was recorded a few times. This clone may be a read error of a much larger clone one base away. The CDR3 sequence: CASSLVGGRGTSGRKYYEQFF. In DNA, the CDR3 is TGTGCCAGCAGCTTAGTAGGAGGGCGTGGGACTAGCGGGAGAAAATACTATGAGCAGTTCTTC. The chain combines TRBV11-2 with TRBJ2-1; 14 nucleotides align to TRBD2. Germline assignment: CDR1 SGHAT and CDR2 FQNNGV. The CDR3 has 21 residues. V lost 1 base, J lost 8 bases, and 19 bases stayed unmatched. Supplemented by reference TRBV11-2 and TRBJ2-1, the full variable domain reads EAGVAQSPRYKIIEKRQSVAFWCNPISGHATLYWYQQILGQGPKLLIQFQNNGVVDDSQLPKDRFSAERLKGVDSTLKIQPAKLEDSAVYLCASSLVGGRGTSGRKYYEQFFGPGTRLTVL.

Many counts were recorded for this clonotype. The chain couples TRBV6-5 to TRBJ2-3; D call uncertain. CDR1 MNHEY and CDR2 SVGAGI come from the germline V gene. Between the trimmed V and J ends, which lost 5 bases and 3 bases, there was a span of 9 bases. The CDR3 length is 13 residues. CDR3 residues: CASSNPGTDTQYF. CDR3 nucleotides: TGTGCCAGCAGTAACCCCGGGACAGATACGCAGTATTTT.

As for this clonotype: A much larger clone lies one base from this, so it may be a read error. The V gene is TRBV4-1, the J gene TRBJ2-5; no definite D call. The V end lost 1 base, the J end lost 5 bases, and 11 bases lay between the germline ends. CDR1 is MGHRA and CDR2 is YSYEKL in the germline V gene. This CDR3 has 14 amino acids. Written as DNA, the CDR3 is TGCGCCAGCAGCCAAGTTTCCAGTGACGAGACCCAGTACTTC. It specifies CASSQVSSDETQYF.

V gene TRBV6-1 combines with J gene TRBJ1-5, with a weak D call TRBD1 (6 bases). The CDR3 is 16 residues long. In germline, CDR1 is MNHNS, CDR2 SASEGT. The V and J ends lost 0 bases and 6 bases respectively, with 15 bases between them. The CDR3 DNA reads TGTGCCAGCAGTGAAGCCAGGATACAGGGCGGTCAGCCCCAGCATTTT. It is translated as CASSEARIQGGQPQHF.

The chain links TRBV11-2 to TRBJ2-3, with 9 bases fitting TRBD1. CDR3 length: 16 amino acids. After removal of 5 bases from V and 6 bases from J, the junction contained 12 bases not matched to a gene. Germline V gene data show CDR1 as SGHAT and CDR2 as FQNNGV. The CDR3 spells CASSRWDRENTDTQYF. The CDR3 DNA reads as TGTGCCAGCAGCCGTTGGGACAGGGAAAACACGGATACGCAGTATTTT.

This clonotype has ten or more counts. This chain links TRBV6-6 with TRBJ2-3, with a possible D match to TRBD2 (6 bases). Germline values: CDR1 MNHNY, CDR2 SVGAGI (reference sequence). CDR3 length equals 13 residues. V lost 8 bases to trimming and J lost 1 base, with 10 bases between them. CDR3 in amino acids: CASGTPGTDTQYF. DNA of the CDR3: TGTGCCAGCGGGACTCCAGGCACAGATACGCAGTATTTT.

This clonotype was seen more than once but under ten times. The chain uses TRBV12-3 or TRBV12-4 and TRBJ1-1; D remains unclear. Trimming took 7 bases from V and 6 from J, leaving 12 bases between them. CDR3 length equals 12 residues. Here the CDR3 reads CASTALRSEAFF. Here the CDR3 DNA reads TGTGCCAGCACCGCCTTGAGATCTGAAGCTTTCTTT.

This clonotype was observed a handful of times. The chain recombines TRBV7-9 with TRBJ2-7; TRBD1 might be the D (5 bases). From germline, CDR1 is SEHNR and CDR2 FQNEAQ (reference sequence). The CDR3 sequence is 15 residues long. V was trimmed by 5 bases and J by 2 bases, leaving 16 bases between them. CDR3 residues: CASSPRQGITYEQYF. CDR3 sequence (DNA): TGTGCCAGCAGCCCCCGCCAGGGAATCACCTACGAGCAGTACTTC.

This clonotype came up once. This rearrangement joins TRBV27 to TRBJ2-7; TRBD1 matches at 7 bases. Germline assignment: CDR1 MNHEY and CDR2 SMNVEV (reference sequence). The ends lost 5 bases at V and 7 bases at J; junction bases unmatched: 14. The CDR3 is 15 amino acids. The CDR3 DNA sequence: TGTGCCAGCAGTCTGCTGCCGGGACAGTATATGGAGCAGTACTTC. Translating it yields CASSLLPGQYMEQYF.

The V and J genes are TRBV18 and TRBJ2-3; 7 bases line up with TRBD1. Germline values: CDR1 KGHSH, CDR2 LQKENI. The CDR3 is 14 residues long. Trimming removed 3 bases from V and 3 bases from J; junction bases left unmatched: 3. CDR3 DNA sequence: TGTGCCAGCTCACCGGGACAGCAAACAGATACGCAGTATTTT. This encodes CASSPGQQTDTQYF.

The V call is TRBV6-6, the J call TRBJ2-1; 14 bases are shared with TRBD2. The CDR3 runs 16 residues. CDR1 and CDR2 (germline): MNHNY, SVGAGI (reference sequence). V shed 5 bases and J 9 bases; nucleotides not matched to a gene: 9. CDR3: CASSTPGTSGSCEQFF. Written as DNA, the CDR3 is TGTGCCAGCAGTACTCCCGGGACTAGCGGGAGCTGTGAGCAGTTCTTC.

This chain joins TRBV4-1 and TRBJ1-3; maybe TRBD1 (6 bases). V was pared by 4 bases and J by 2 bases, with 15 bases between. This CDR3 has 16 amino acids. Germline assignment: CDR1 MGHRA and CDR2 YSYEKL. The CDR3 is CASSRQVGGPGNTIYF. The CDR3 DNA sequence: TGCGCCAGCAGCCGCCAGGTGGGGGGGCCTGGAAACACCATATATTTT.

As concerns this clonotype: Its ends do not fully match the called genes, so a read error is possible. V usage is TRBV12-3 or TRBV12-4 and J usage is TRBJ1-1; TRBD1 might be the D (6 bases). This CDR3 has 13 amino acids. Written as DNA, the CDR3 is TGTGCCAGCAGCCCCCAGGGGAGCACTGAGGCTTTCTTT. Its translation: CASSPQGSTEAFF.

The CDR3 region is CASSVGLGNEQFF. CDR3 DNA: TGCGCCAGCAGCGTCGGACTAGGGAATGAGCAGTTCTTC. The chain links TRBV4-1 to TRBJ2-1; 7 bases are shared with TRBD2. In germline, CDR1 is MGHRA, CDR2 YSYEKL. The V and J ends lost 5 bases and 7 bases, in that order; junction bases with no gene match: 5. The CDR3 is 13 residues long.

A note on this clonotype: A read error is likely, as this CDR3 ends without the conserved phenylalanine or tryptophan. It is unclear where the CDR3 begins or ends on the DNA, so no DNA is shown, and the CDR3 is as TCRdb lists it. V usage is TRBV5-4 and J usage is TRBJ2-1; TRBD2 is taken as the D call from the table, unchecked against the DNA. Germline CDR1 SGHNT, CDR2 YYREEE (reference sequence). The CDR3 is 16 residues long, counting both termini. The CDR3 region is CASSLEGRGTSGTSEI.

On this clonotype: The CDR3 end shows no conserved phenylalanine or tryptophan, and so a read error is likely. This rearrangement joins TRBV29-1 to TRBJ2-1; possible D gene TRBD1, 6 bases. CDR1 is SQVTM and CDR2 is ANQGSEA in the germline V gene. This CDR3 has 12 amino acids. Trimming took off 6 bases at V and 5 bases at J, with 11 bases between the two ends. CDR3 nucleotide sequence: TGCAGCGTGGGACACGACCACAATGAGCAGTTCCTC. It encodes CSVGHDHNEQFL.

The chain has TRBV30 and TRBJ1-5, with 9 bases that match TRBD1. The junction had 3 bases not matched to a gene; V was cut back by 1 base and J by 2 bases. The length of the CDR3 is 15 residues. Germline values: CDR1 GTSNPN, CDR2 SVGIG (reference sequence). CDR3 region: CAWSADRGGNQPQHF. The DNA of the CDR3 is TGTGCCTGGAGTGCGGACAGGGGAGGCAATCAGCCCCAGCATTTT.